These T cell receptor beta chains were read from a single sample in a study of OX40 agonist ivuxolimab in advanced cancers. This table comes from immunoSEQ multiplex PCR, and its TCRdb copy is limited to in-frame clones, with some not included. The table includes tens of thousands of clones, around 82% detected once. This sample comprised CD4+ or CD8+ T cells sorted from blood, obtained in a trial of the OX40 agonist ivuxolimab. The source is an adult with an advanced solid tumor such as melanoma, head and neck, liver or kidney cancer. The CDR3 runs from the conserved cysteine through the conserved F or W. The order of the fields is D gene, V gene, clone size, J gene, CDR3 protein, CDR3 DNA. A D gene is named only where the DNA matches it firmly. A clone size is listed for some rows: how often the clone was seen (once, few, many), or a class if it is expanded.

>.|TRBV5-1|once|TRBJ1-6
CASSLEGAGSPLHF
TGCGCCAGCAGCTTGGAAGGGGCAGGTTCACCCCTCCACTTT
>TRBD1|TRBV7-2|.|TRBJ1-2
CASSLTGDGYTF
TGTGCCAGCAGCTTGACAGGGGATGGCTACACCTTC
>TRBD1|TRBV5-1|few|TRBJ1-5
CASSLWSGQGNHMLNQPQHF
TGCGCCAGCAGCTTGTGGTCAGGACAGGGGAACCACATGCTCAATCAGCCCCAGCATTTT
>.|TRBV7-9|once|TRBJ1-2
CASSPQSNYGYTF
TGTGCCAGCAGCCCCCAGTCAAACTATGGCTACACCTTC
>.|TRBV7-3|.|TRBJ2-6
CASSYWTGSSGANVLTF
TGTGCCAGCAGCTACTGGACGGGTAGCTCTGGGGCCAACGTCCTGACTTTC
>TRBD2|TRBV9|.|TRBJ2-3
CASSVAGGGTDTQYF
TGTGCCAGCAGCGTAGCGGGGGGGGGCACAGATACGCAGTATTTT
>TRBD2|TRBV7-2|.|TRBJ2-5
CASSLGTSGGQETQYF
TGTGCCAGCAGCTTGGGGACTAGCGGGGGCCAAGAGACCCAGTACTTC
>TRBD2|TRBV7-9|.|TRBJ2-3
CASRAGDSPRGTQYF
TGTGCCAGTAGGGCGGGGGACTCGCCTCGGGGTACGCAGTATTTT
>.|TRBV6-1|.|TRBJ1-1
CASSFRNTEAFF
TGTGCCAGCAGTTTCAGGAACACTGAAGCTTTCTTT
>TRBD1|TRBV7-8|large|TRBJ1-2
CASSSRQGKERNGYTF
TGTGCCAGCAGCTCGAGACAGGGGAAGGAGAGGAATGGCTACACCTTC
>.|TRBV10-2|.|TRBJ1-5
CASSESGGKNQPQHF
TGCGCCAGCAGTGAGTCGGGAGGGAAGAATCAGCCCCAGCATTTT
>.|TRBV2|few|TRBJ1-1
CASSYRGLTSPFF
TGTGCCAGCAGTTACCGGGGCCTGACTAGTCCTTTCTTT
>.|TRBV6-5|.|TRBJ1-1
CASSRFLNTEAFF
TGTGCCAGCAGTAGATTTTTGAACACTGAAGCTTTCTTT
>.|TRBV2|.|TRBJ2-3
CASSELRSRDTQYF
TGTGCCAGCAGTGAACTGCGGTCCCGAGATACGCAGTATTTT
>TRBD1|TRBV29-1|.|TRBJ1-6
CSVAYRGEGSPLHF
TGCAGCGTTGCATACAGGGGGGAGGGTTCACCCCTCCACTTT
>TRBD1|TRBV19|.|TRBJ1-4
CATGQVVDEKLFF
TGTGCCACTGGACAGGTGGTCGATGAAAAACTGTTTTTT
>.|TRBV7-2|once|TRBJ2-7
CASSPVGLLSSYEQYF
TGTGCCAGCAGCCCCGTGGGGCTGCTTAGCTCCTACGAGCAGTACTTC
>.|TRBV11-2|.|TRBJ2-3
CASSSRYSTDTQYF
TGTGCCAGCAGCTCCCGATATTCCACAGATACGCAGTATTTT
>.|TRBV15|few|TRBJ2-7
CATSGHAEQYF
TGTGCCACCAGCGGTCATGCCGAGCAGTACTTC
>.|TRBV6-5|few|TRBJ2-2
CASREFGELFF
TGTGCCAGCAGGGAATTCGGGGAGCTGTTTTTT
>TRBD1|TRBV30|.|TRBJ2-7
CAWSPGRGLYEQYF
TGTGCCTGGAGTCCCGGCAGGGGGCTGTACGAGCAGTACTTC
>.|TRBV4-3|.|TRBJ2-2
CASSPTSVVRTGELFF
TGCGCCAGCAGCCCGACCTCTGTAGTTCGTACCGGGGAGCTGTTTTTT
>.|TRBV11-2|once|TRBJ1-1
CASSLGSNTEAFF
TGTGCCAGCAGCTTAGGGTCCAACACTGAAGCTTTCTTT
>.|TRBV7-2|once|TRBJ1-1
CASSLLGAPAEAFF
TGTGCCAGCAGCTTACTGGGGGCGCCGGCTGAAGCTTTCTTT
>.|TRBV19|.|TRBJ1-1
CASTVNGVNTEAFF
TGTGCCAGTACCGTAAACGGGGTGAACACTGAAGCTTTCTTT
>.|TRBV12-5|.|TRBJ1-4
CASGLSLTWGTIATNEKLFF
TGTGCTAGTGGTTTGTCCCTGACGTGGGGGACTATCGCTACTAATGAAAAACTGTTTTTT
>.|TRBV2|.|TRBJ2-5
CASRVQGIQETQYF
TGTGCCAGCAGAGTTCAGGGGATCCAAGAGACCCAGTACTTC
>.|TRBV9|.|TRBJ2-4
CASSEGTGNIQYF
TGTGCCAGCAGCGAGGGGACTGGGAACATTCAGTACTTC
>.|TRBV7-2|.|TRBJ1-4
CASSLTPGEGEKLFF
TGTGCCAGCAGCTTAACGCCAGGGGAGGGAGAAAAACTGTTTTTT
>TRBD1|TRBV9|.|TRBJ2-5
CASSGKTGSYQETQYF
TGTGCCAGCAGCGGAAAGACAGGGTCCTACCAAGAGACCCAGTACTTC
>.|TRBV12-5|few|TRBJ2-1
CASCTGRDEQFF
TGTGCTAGTTGCACAGGGCGGGATGAGCAGTTCTTC
>.|TRBV5-4|.|TRBJ2-1
CASSTDFMIGNEQFF
TGTGCCAGCAGCACGGATTTCATGATAGGGAACGAGCAGTTCTTC
>.|TRBV6-5|.|TRBJ1-1
CASSYSRGGNTEAFF
TGTGCCAGCAGTTACTCCCGGGGGGGCAACACTGAAGCTTTCTTT
>.|TRBV7-7|.|TRBJ2-5
CASSLGRGSQETQYF
TGTGCTAGCAGCTTAGGCAGGGGTTCCCAAGAGACCCAGTACTTC
>TRBD1|TRBV11-3|.|TRBJ1-5
CASSTDRVSICDYNQPQHF
TGTGCCAGCAGCACCGACAGGGTTTCCATCTGTGACTACAATCAGCCCCAGCATTTT
>.|TRBV9|.|TRBJ1-6
CASSGNTGRNSPLHF
TGTGCCAGCAGCGGAAACACAGGGAGGAATTCACCCCTCCACTTT
>.|TRBV7-6|few|TRBJ1-1
CASSLAGASGTEAFF
TGTGCCAGCAGCTTAGCGGGGGCCTCCGGGACTGAAGCTTTCTTT
>.|TRBV6-4|.|TRBJ1-6
CASSRDGYNSPLHF
TGTGCCAGCAGCCGGGACGGGTATAATTCACCCCTCCACTTT
>.|TRBV6-6|.|TRBJ2-5
CASSRGVQETQYF
TGTGCCAGCAGCCGAGGGGTCCAAGAGACCCAGTACTTC
>TRBD1|TRBV19|.|TRBJ1-2
CAGTRGTGAVLYGYTF
TGTGCCGGGACCAGGGGGACAGGGGCCGTCCTCTATGGCTACACCTTC
>TRBD1|TRBV7-2|.|TRBJ1-6
CASSYSTGVNSPLHF
TGTGCCAGCAGCTATTCCACAGGGGTAAATTCACCCCTCCACTTT
>.|TRBV5-8|.|TRBJ1-2
CASSLNRGSYNYGYTF
TGTGCCAGCAGCCTAAATCGGGGATCATATAACTATGGCTACACCTTC
>.|TRBV7-2|.|TRBJ2-4
CASSPRGPQNIQYF
TGTGCCAGCAGCCCGCGGGGCCCCCAAAACATTCAGTACTTC
>.|TRBV7-2|once|TRBJ1-2
CASNPGVLYGYTF
TGTGCCAGCAACCCGGGGGTACTCTATGGCTACACCTTC
>.|TRBV27|.|TRBJ2-5
CASSLSPNLGEETQYF
TGTGCCAGCAGTTTATCGCCCAATCTAGGAGAAGAGACCCAGTACTTC
>TRBD1|TRBV7-8|.|TRBJ1-6
CASSLAGTVYNSPLHF
TGTGCCAGCAGCTTAGCCGGGACAGTCTATAATTCACCCCTCCACTTT
>.|TRBV19|.|TRBJ1-1
CASSIGASNTEAFF
TGTGCCAGTAGTATCGGCGCATCGAACACTGAAGCTTTCTTT
>.|TRBV19|few|TRBJ1-6
CASMGGAKGFGSPLHF
TGTGCCAGTATGGGAGGGGCGAAGGGGTTTGGTTCACCCCTCCACTTT